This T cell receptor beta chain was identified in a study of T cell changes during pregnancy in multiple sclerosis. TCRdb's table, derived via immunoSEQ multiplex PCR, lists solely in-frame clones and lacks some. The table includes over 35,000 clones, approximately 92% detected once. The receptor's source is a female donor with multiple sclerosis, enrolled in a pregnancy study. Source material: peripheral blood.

The CDR3 sequence: CASSHASGRATNGELFF. The CDR3 DNA is TGTGCCAGCAGCCATGCTAGCGGGAGGGCCACAAACGGGGAGCTGTTTTTT. V is TRBV4-2 and J is TRBJ2-2; the match to TRBD2 covers 12 bases. The trim removed 3 bases at V and 7 bases at J, leaving 9 bases unmatched. The CDR3 extends over 17 amino acids. Germline V gene sequence: CDR1 LGHNA, CDR2 YNFKEQ.